This T cell receptor beta chain was captured by sequencing in a study of cytomegalovirus exposure and HLA in healthy donors. The germline V and J ends were trimmed by 4 bases and 8 bases, with 17 bases remaining between them. The germline CDR1 and CDR2 sequences are LGHNA and YSLEER. This CDR3 is built from 15 residues. PCR was performed using 60 Vbeta and 13 Jbeta primers. Generated by immunoSEQ multiplex PCR, the TCRdb table keeps only in-frame clones and is missing some. The sample yields 150,000 to 200,000 clones, approximately 86% seen once. V gene TRBV4-3 combines with J gene TRBJ1-4; TRBD1 is a possible D gene (6 bases). This sequence was found in a male donor in good health and CMV-seronegative. The source material was PBMCs. The CDR3 region is CASSLGGARYEKLFF. CDR3 sequence (DNA): TGCGCCAGCAGCCTAGGGGGGGCGCGTTACGAAAAACTGTTTTTT.